The T cell receptor (beta chain) described here comes from a study of radiation and T cells in renal cell carcinoma. The time point denotes: blood 2 weeks post-SBRT. Stated treatment: 15 Gy SBRT to primary tumor, nephrectomy 4 weeks later. After SBRT, blood was collected at 2 and 4 weeks, plus baseline. Clear cell pathology was present in this patient's renal cell carcinoma. Concerning this clone itself: Its cognate antigen is unknown.

Findings and caveats of the study: No pretreatment tumor biopsies were available for baseline clonotypes. From baseline, blood top tumor clonotypes peaked at 2 weeks post-radiation.

The method was immunoSEQ multiplex PCR; TCRdb's version includes in-frame clones alone and lacks a portion of them. The table shows some 120,000 clones, with over 75% occurring only once. The CDR3 runs to 17 residues. Germline values: CDR1 MDHEN, CDR2 SYDVKM. Between the trimmed V and J ends, which lost 3 bases and 1 base, there was a span of 18 bases. V usage is TRBV28 and J usage is TRBJ2-5; possibly TRBD1 for D (5 bases). The clonotype comes from a woman in her sixties with renal cell carcinoma. The source material was blood, sampled from a patient whose treatment included radiotherapy and nephrectomy. For the CDR3, the DNA is TGTGCCAGCAGTTTGCGAAGACAGCCGCCTGCCCAAGAGACCCAGTACTTC. Translated, it gives CASSLRRQPPAQETQYF.